What follows describes a single TCR beta chain. The sample belongs to a study of blood T cells in healthy people across ages. A second PCR of 7 to 11 cycles used a sample-barcoded 5' primer and a J-beta primer mix. Every cDNA was tagged by a template-switch adaptor with 12 random nucleotides. TCRdb passed the 5' RACE reads through MiXCR, listing each CDR3 protein once. The sample includes 890,000 or so distinct CDR3 sequences, about 62% of them seen just once. Every sample yielded at least 6.5 million isolated PBMCs. This clonotype originated in a man aged 25 to 45 in good health. Sequences were obtained from blood.

CDR3 nucleotides: TGCAGTGCTAGCGGTCGCACAGATACGCAGTATTTT. Its translation is CSASGRTDTQYF. The chain couples TRBV20-1 to TRBJ2-3; D gene uncertain. The germline gives CDR1 DFQATT, CDR2 SNEGSKA (reference sequence). V lost 3 bases, J lost 1 base, and 5 bases lay in between. The CDR3 is 12 residues long.